This T cell receptor (beta chain) was recorded in a study of cytomegalovirus exposure and HLA in healthy donors. The CDR3 spans 13 residues. The V end was cut by 2 bases, the J end by 7 bases, with 11 bases between. The germline CDR1 and CDR2 sequences are SEHNR and FQNEAQ (reference sequence). The PCR used 60 Vbeta and 13 Jbeta primers. Under the authors' procedure: In a later analysis, of roughly 73 million unique beta chains, some 10 million appeared in at least two donors. TCRdb's table, derived via immunoSEQ multiplex PCR, lists solely in-frame clones and lacks some. The V and J calls and clone size were taken over from that table, and D and trimming were inferred from the DNA. The sample yields some 180,000 clones, less than 90% seen once.

The sample consisted of PBMCs. This TCR was sampled from a girl between 10 and 17 years old in good health and CMV-seropositive. The J gene is TRBJ1-1, the V gene TRBV7-9; D not certain. The CDR3 is CASSLMGAFEAFF. The CDR3 nucleotides are TGTGCCAGCAGCTTAATGGGAGCTTTTGAAGCTTTCTTT.